The T cell receptor (beta chain) under discussion was sequenced for a study of shared clonotypes between healthy human individuals (dated by TCRdb to the early 2020s). Turning to the overall study: A couple of women and a few men aged 18 to 49 years were included in the cohort. The study deeply sequenced blood TCR repertoires of about five healthy adults to estimate repertoire size and the extent of clonotype sharing between individuals. Each donor's leukapheresis produced roughly between roughly 0.85 and 9.5 billion PBMCs. For each donor, three plates each were used for CD4 naive and CD4 memory, two plates were used for CD8 naive, and one plate was used for CD8 memory. To increase sequencing depth and limit assay-specific biases, TCR repertoire library preparation and sequencing were carried out by different laboratories using diverse techniques.

About this clone itself: Its recognized antigen is unknown. No quality values exist for individual bases; no much larger clone is one base distant.

Study-level results and caveats: Pairwise subsampling led to the expectation that sequencing depth would affect the degree of clonotype sharing among donors. Around 5.4% of naive CD4, 3.5% of naive CD8, about 2.1% of memory CD4, and approximately 0.4% of memory CD8 clonotypes were shared across several donors. Because the study included a small number of donors, the genetic and exposure-history diversity represented was limited. Higher generation probabilities were observed for clonotypes shared by all four sorted-subset donors than for non-shared clonotypes. Rarefaction of sorted-subset datasets indicated incomplete sequencing despite the large sequencing depth. Naive subsets generally had larger estimated clonotype richness than memory subsets did. Sampling was restricted to blood, and TCR repertoires in tissues likely differ from the TCR repertoires found in blood.

According to the germline V gene, CDR1 reads ENHRY and CDR2 reads SYGVKD. Trimming takes 2 bases from V and 5 bases from J, and the germline ends sit 14 bases apart. Including cysteine and phenylalanine, the CDR3 has 15 amino acids. Just the 45-base CDR3 DNA is kept, in frame starting at base 1. The donors were healthy, HIV-negative adults with no recently reported acute infections or vaccinations. Every donor was a Caucasian adult living in Nashville, Tennessee, USA. Magnetic negative selection was used to enrich CD4+ T cells, after which naive cells were positively selected on CD45RA and the negative fraction became the memory subset. Blood was obtained by leukapheresis, after which PBMCs were separated by Ficoll-Histopaque density gradient centrifugation and cryopreserved in liquid nitrogen vapor phase. Purity and quantity of every magnetically sorted T cell population were checked by analytical flow cytometry. Genomic DNA was isolated from each sorted fraction and quantified by UV absorbance on a Nanodrop 2000c.

TCR CDR3 regions were amplified from genomic DNA by multiplex PCR using the deep immunoSEQ assay. Genomic DNA extracted from each cell subset was distributed evenly over all wells of several immunoSEQ 96-well plates, and each plate served as one replicate. For sorted subsets, each replicate PCR was loaded with 200 ng genomic DNA, equivalent to 30,000 to 35,000 T cell genomes. Purified libraries were measured with a Qubit 3.0 fluorometer, size-checked on a Bioanalyzer 2100, and measured again with the KAPA Library Quantification kit. Every immunoSEQ 96-well plate was sequenced on a separate single-read 150-cycle Illumina NextSeq 550 flow cell. Turning to the authors' computational methods: Because the immunoSEQ output included only junctional sequences and no quality scores, the filtering could not be the same as the filtering used for full-length reads. To assign V/J genes and CDR3, sequences were annotated against IMGT germline references using PyIR, a Python wrapper for IgBLAST v1.9. Reads were removed for weak V/J assignments (E-value above 1e-6), missing CDR3, stop codons, out-of-frame junctions, or ambiguous translated residues. V3J clonotypes were defined as sequences sharing the same inferred V gene, J gene, and CDR3 amino acid sequence. Percentage overlap between repertoires was calculated by dividing the number of shared unique clonotypes by the size of the smaller repertoire. Repertoire richness was assessed with RTK rarefaction, the Chao1 estimator, and Recon v2.1 estimates of unobserved clonotypes. For all TCRbeta clonotypes obtained by the gDNA method from a few donors, generation probabilities were computed with OLGA. TCRdb limited this immuneACCESS table to in-frame rearrangements with V and J called. A share of clones is missing; checked studies link under half to unresolved V genes, and the rest is unexplained. Clone size and V and J calls were adopted from that table, with D and trimming inferred from the DNA. The sample has about 2.4 million clones on record, approximately 93% of them singletons. Jointly, the top ten make up 0.35% to 0.45% of the sample.

The sequenced sample consisted of naive CD4+ T cells from PBMCs. The cell subset or site label here, explained by the study, means: CD45RA+ positively selected. The clonotype was recovered from a man younger than 35 in good health. Some clones in this sample may be carry-over from other donors' samples. The rearranged chain carries TRBV10-3 and TRBJ2-3, with the D call perhaps TRBD1 or TRBD2, as 6 bases match in each case. At the DNA level, the sequence is TGTGCCATCAGTGAGGGTCGGGGGCCCGGAGATACGCAGTATTTT. Translation gives CAISEGRGPGDTQYF.